This T cell receptor (beta chain) was documented in a study of blood T cell repertoires in COVID-19. Study overall: There were acute and convalescent COVID-19 samples, and they came from the United States, Italy and Spain. T cells, B-cell-depleted T cells, or PBMCs provided the cDNA or gDNA that served as material.

This clone was observed a single time. In the study's own analysis: For nucleated cells, counts were estimated from reference gene primer amplification. Method: immunoSEQ multiplex PCR; TCRdb's copy keeps in-frame clones and lacks some. V, J and clone size are those of that table, while D and trimming were read from the DNA. The sample carries roughly 140,000 clones, roughly nine tenths recorded once. V lost 5 bases and J lost 0, with 17 bases in between. Germline CDR1 is SEHNR and CDR2 is FQNEAQ (reference sequence). The length of the CDR3 is 17 residues. The rearrangement uses TRBV7-9 and TRBJ2-1, with D possibly TRBD2 on 6 matching bases. The clonotype originates from a woman aged 40-49 years with acute or convalescent COVID-19. Source material: peripheral blood. The CDR3 sequence: CASSTWDSQSSYNEQFF. As DNA, the CDR3 is TGTGCCAGCAGCACGTGGGACTCCCAGAGCTCCTACAATGAGCAGTTCTTC.